One and the same sample provided the 4 T cell receptor beta chains below, sequenced in a study of OX40 agonist ivuxolimab in advanced cancers. To prepare the library, the immunoSEQ multiplex PCR assay was applied. TCRdb stores this immuneACCESS table with in-frame sequences only. Part of the clones is absent; in the studies checked, under half of the shortfall reflects unresolved V genes, and no reason is known for the rest. The sample includes 45,000 or so clones, with 80% observed a single time. Roughly 4% of the sample goes to the ten largest clones. The specimen comprised CD4+ or CD8+ T cells sorted from blood, sampled in a trial of the OX40 agonist ivuxolimab. These TCRs come from an adult with an advanced solid tumor such as melanoma, head and neck, liver or kidney cancer.

For the CDR3, the DNA is TGTGCCAGCAGCCAAGGGACAGGGTCCTCCTACGAGCAGTACTTC. It is translated as CASSQGTGSSYEQYF. The genes are TRBV14 and TRBJ2-7; 8 bases line up with TRBD1. From germline, CDR1 is SGHDN and CDR2 FVKESK. V lost 1 base to trimming and J lost 0 bases; unmatched junction nucleotides: 2. The CDR3 extends over 15 amino acids.

V and J are TRBV5-1 and TRBJ2-2; no firm D call. The V end was cut by 4 bases, the J end by 1 base, with 11 bases between. Germline assignment: CDR1 SGHRS and CDR2 YFSETQ. CDR3 length: 15 amino acids. In DNA form, the CDR3 reads TGCGCCAGCAGCATAAGGCCCGGGAACACCGGGGAGCTGTTTTTT. This codes for CASSIRPGNTGELFF. Filled out from reference TRBV5-1 and TRBJ2-2, the complete variable domain reads KAGVTQTPRYLIKTRGQQVTLSCSPISGHRSVSWYQQTPGQGLQFLFEYFSETQRNKGNFPGRFSGRQFSNSRSEMNVSTLELGDSALYLCASSIRPGNTGELFFGEGSRLTVL.

The V and J genes are TRBV6-5 and TRBJ1-1; TRBD1 matches 9 bases. The CDR3 loop spans 13 amino acids. Looked up from germline, CDR1 is MNHEY and CDR2 is SVGAGI. J lost 5 bases, V lost 7 bases, and 5 bases had no gene match. CDR3: CASNDRGKTEAFF. CDR3 in DNA: TGTGCCAGCAACGACAGGGGGAAGACTGAAGCTTTCTTT.

The J gene is TRBJ1-1, the V gene TRBV18; D unresolved. V lost 5 bases to trimming and J lost 2 bases, with 3 bases between them. CDR3 size: 11 residues. The germline V gene encodes CDR1 KGHSH and CDR2 LQKENI. The CDR3 DNA sequence: TGTGCCAGCTCAGTAAACACTGAAGCTTTCTTT. Translating gives CASSVNTEAFF.